These 5 T cell receptor beta chains share one sample of origin, sequenced in a study of cytomegalovirus exposure and HLA in healthy donors. Sequencing was performed with immunoSEQ multiplex PCR; in TCRdb, only in-frame clones are kept and a portion is missing. The sample carries 150,000 to 200,000 clones, approximately 86% recorded once. The specimen was PBMCs. These receptors were obtained from a woman aged 18-30 years in good health and CMV-seronegative.

The chain is built from TRBV6-4 and TRBJ1-5; tentatively, D is TRBD1 (5 bases). The CDR3 is made up of 13 amino acids. CDR1 and CDR2 from the germline V gene are MRHNA and SNTAGT. V dropped 6 bases and J dropped 4 bases, with 10 bases sitting between them. Here the CDR3 reads CASSPRENQPQHF. The CDR3 DNA reads TGTGCCAGCAGCCCCAGGGAAAATCAGCCCCAGCATTTT.

This clone showed up just a few times. The chain uses TRBV6-1 and TRBJ1-5, with 7 bases fitting TRBD1. This CDR3 region has 15 residues. The J segment lost 7 bases and the V segment lost 7 bases, leaving 13 bases of the junction unmatched. In germline, CDR1 is MNHNS, CDR2 SASEGT. CDR3 amino acids: CASTNIQGEFQPQHF. The CDR3, as DNA: TGTGCCAGCACCAATATTCAGGGGGAGTTCCAGCCCCAGCATTTT.

This clone was counted only a few times. V and J are TRBV7-9 and TRBJ2-5; TRBD1 matches 9 bases. This CDR3 is 13 amino acids long. With V trimmed by 8 bases and J by 4 bases, 5 bases remained unmatched. Germline-derived CDR1 and CDR2 are SEHNR and FQNEAQ (reference sequence). Here the CDR3 reads CASGTGRRETQYF. CDR3 sequence (DNA): TGTGCCAGCGGGACAGGGAGACGAGAGACCCAGTACTTC. The full variable domain, its missing parts supplied by reference TRBV7-9 and TRBJ2-5, is DTGVSQNPRHKITKRGQNVTFRCDPISEHNRLYWYRQTLGQGPEFLTYFQNEAQLEKSRLLSDRFSAERPKGSFSTLEIQRTEQGDSAMYLCASGTGRRETQYFGPGTRLLVL.

About this clone: The junction departs from germline at one end; a sequencing error may be responsible. This chain connects TRBV5-1 to TRBJ2-2; 10 nucleotides line up with TRBD1. The CDR3 runs to 15 residues. The germline gives CDR1 SGHRS, CDR2 YFSETQ. The CDR3 loop is CASTLGQGITGELFF. The CDR3 DNA follows: TGCGCCAGCACCTTGGGACAGGGGATCACCGGGGAGCTGTTTTTT. Supplemented by reference TRBV5-1 and TRBJ2-2, the full variable domain reads KAGVTQTPRYLIKTRGQQVTLSCSPISGHRSVSWYQQTPGQGLQFLFEYFSETQRNKGNFPGRFSGRQFSNSRSEMNVSTLELGDSALYLCASTLGQGITGELFFGEGSRLTVL.

The chain links TRBV27 to TRBJ2-3; TRBD1 agrees at 8 bases. Germline values: CDR1 MNHEY, CDR2 SMNVEV (reference sequence). After removal of 4 bases from V and 1 base from J, the junction contained 7 bases not matched to a gene. This CDR3 has 16 amino acids. The DNA for the CDR3 is TGTGCCAGCAGTTCTTTAGACAGGGGCGGCACAGATACGCAGTATTTT. As protein: CASSSLDRGGTDTQYF.